This T cell receptor (beta chain) was captured in a study of post-analysis software for immune sequencing data. cDNA libraries for TCR beta contained unique molecular identifiers. A single record per CDR3 protein comes from TCRdb applying MiXCR to the PCR reads. The sample shows about 820,000 distinct CDR3 sequences, approximately 53% of them seen only once. About this clonotype: What it recognizes is unknown.

Study findings and constraints: Four or five TRBV segments, TRBV5-6, TRBV5-1 and TRBV20-1 among them, were found more frequent in patients than controls. Controls had significantly higher normalized Chao1 diversity than multiple sclerosis patients. F measure showed strong co-clustering of same-batch samples.

Germline assignment: CDR1 LNHNV and CDR2 YYDKDF (reference sequence). The ends were cut back, 0 bases at V and 5 bases at J, with 34 bases in the middle. CDR3 length equals 22 residues. J is TRBJ2-5 and V is TRBV15; TRBD2 is a possible D gene (8 bases). This TCR derives from a girl aged 5 to 17 with multiple sclerosis. Sequencing was performed on blood. CDR3 DNA sequence: TGTGCCACCAGCAGAGATCGGGGGGACAGAACCGGGACTAGTCCGCCAAGTGAGACCCAGTACTTC. It yields the protein CATSRDRGDRTGTSPPSETQYF.